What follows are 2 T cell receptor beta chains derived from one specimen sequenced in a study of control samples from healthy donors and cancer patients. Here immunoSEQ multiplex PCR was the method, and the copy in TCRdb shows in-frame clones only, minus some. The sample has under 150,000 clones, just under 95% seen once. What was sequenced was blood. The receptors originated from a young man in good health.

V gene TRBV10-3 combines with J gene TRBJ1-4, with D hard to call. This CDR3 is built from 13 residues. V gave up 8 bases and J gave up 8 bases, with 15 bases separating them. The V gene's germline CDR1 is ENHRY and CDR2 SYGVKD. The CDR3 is CAIRTALDEKLFF. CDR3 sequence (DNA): TGTGCCATCCGGACGGCCTTGGACGAAAAACTGTTTTTT.

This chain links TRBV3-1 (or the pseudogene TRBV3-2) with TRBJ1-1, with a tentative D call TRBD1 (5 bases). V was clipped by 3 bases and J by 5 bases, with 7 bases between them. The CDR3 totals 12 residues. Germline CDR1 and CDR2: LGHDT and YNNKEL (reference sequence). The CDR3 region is CASSHQGTEAFF. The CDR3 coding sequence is TGTGCCAGCAGCCACCAGGGTACTGAAGCTTTCTTT.